This TCR beta chain appears in the sequencing data of a study of beta chain features in type 1 diabetes. The CDR3 is 12 amino acids. Per the germline V gene, CDR1 is MNHNY and CDR2 is SVGAGI (reference sequence). V lost 11 bases to trimming and J lost 2 bases; unmatched junction nucleotides: 3. What was sequenced were expressed TCRB transcripts, since all of the isolated RNA had been reverse transcribed. Assay: immunoSEQ multiplex PCR; the TCRdb copy retains only in-frame clones and omits some. The sample holds under 900,000 clones; 15% to 20% are singletons and the top ten take 0.02% to 0.025%. The rearrangement uses TRBV6-6 and TRBJ1-5; TRBD1 matches at 7 bases. The clonotype originates from a woman aged 18-35 years in good health. The sequenced sample was naive CD4+ T cells from blood. The CDR3 coding sequence is TGTGCCGGCGGGACAGGCAATCAGCCCCAGCATTTT. Protein product: CAGGTGNQPQHF.